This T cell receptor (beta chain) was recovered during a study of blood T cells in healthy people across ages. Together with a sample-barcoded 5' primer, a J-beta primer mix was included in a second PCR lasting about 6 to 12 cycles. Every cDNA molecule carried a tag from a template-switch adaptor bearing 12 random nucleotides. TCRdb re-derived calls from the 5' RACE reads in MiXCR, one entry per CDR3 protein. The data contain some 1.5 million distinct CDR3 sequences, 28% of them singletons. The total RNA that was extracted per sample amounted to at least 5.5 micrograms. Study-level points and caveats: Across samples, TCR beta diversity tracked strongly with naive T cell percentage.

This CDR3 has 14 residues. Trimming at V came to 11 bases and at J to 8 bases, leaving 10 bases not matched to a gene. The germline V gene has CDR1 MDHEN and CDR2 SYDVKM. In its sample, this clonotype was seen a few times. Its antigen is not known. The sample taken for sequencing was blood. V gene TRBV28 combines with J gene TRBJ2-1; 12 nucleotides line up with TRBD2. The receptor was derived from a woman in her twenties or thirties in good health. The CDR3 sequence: CAGGTSGGIHEQFF. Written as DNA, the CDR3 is TGTGCCGGGGGAACTAGCGGGGGGATTCATGAGCAGTTCTTC.